Included here is one T cell receptor (beta chain) sequence, with context. Its antigen remains unidentified. Germline V gene lookup returns CDR1 DFQATT and CDR2 SNEGSKA (reference sequence). This CDR3 comprises 16 residues. Trimming removed 0 bases from V and 4 bases from J, with 17 bases in between. The RNA input was roughly 0.45 to 1 ug, and it was reverse transcribed with random hexamers. Across 54 Vbeta and 13 Jbeta, TCR beta CDR3 was amplified with immunoSEQ multiplex PCR. TCRdb used MiXCR to reprocess the immunoSEQ multiplex PCR reads, holding one entry per CDR3 protein. The sample consists of some 110,000 distinct CDR3 sequences, 93% of them appearing once. The sample originates from a study of CD8 T cells in Susac syndrome. Whole-study results and caveats: Regarding the TCR sequencing and HLA analysis, the study admitted that a relatively small number of individuals were involved.

The receptor was derived from a human donor with multiple sclerosis. Material for sequencing was CD4+ T cells from PBMCs. This rearrangement joins TRBV20-1 to TRBJ2-3, with D possibly matching TRBD1 (6 bases). CDR3 bases: TGCAGTGCTAGAGAATCCGGACAGCGTAGTCCAGATACGCAGTATTTT. It translates to CSARESGQRSPDTQYF.